The 30 T cell receptor beta chains in this list originate from one sample, sequenced in a study of T cell responses to AZD1222 COVID-19 vaccine. Repertoires were generated with immunoSEQ multiplex PCR, while TCRdb's copy carries only in-frame clones and drops some. The data hold tens of thousands of clones, with 80% to 95% observed a single time. The sequences come from peripheral blood, collected 28 days after the second dose of the MenACWY control vaccine. These receptors came from an adult who received the MenACWY meningococcal vaccine as a control.

This chain links TRBV2 with TRBJ2-2; tentatively, D is TRBD1 (6 bases). The germline V and J ends were trimmed by 6 bases and 3 bases, with 8 bases remaining between them. Germline-derived CDR1 and CDR2 are SNHLY and FYNNEI. The CDR3 has 13 residues. Here the CDR3 reads CASRHRDTGELFF. For the CDR3, the DNA is TGTGCCAGCAGGCACAGGGACACCGGGGAGCTGTTTTTT.

The chain employs TRBV3-1 (or the pseudogene TRBV3-2) and TRBJ1-6; the D gene is possibly TRBD1 (5 bases). This CDR3 has 10 amino acids. Germline V CDR1 and CDR2: LGHDT, YNNKEL (reference sequence). V dropped 8 bases and J dropped 12 bases, with 8 bases sitting between them. The CDR3 is CASGGQPLHF. The CDR3 DNA follows: TGTGCCAGCGGAGGACAACCCCTCCACTTT.

The chain carries TRBV29-1 and TRBJ2-3; D is uncertain. CDR3 length: 14 residues. The V end was cut by 3 bases, the J end by 1 base, with 11 bases between. Germline V gives CDR1 SQVTM, CDR2 ANQGSEA. The CDR3 loop reads CSVDHPSGTDTQYF. DNA for the CDR3: TGCAGCGTTGACCACCCGTCCGGCACAGATACGCAGTATTTT.

The chain links TRBV15 to TRBJ2-5; D gene unclear. CDR1 LNHNV and CDR2 YYDKDF come from the germline V gene (reference sequence). V gave up 8 bases and J gave up 9 bases, with 16 bases separating them. The CDR3 length is 12 residues. The CDR3 bases are TGTGCCACCTCGCCTCCGTCTGGGGCCCAGTACTTC. Encoded protein: CATSPPSGAQYF.

The CDR3 nucleotides are TGTGCCATCAGTGAACCTGGACTAGCGGGAGACGAGCAGTACTTC. This gives the protein CAISEPGLAGDEQYF. This chain uses TRBV10-3 with TRBJ2-7, with 13 nucleotides matching TRBD2. CDR3 length: 15 residues. CDR1 ENHRY and CDR2 SYGVKD come from the germline V gene. After removal of 3 bases from V and 5 bases from J, the junction contained 4 bases not matched to a gene.

The chain uses TRBV28 and TRBJ1-2; 11 positions agree with TRBD1. The CDR3 contains 15 residues. Germline V CDR1 and CDR2: MDHEN, SYDVKM. J was trimmed by 0 bases and V by 5 bases; bases with no gene match: 2. The chain's CDR3 is CASSPGQGANYGYTF. Here the CDR3 DNA reads TGTGCCAGCAGTCCGGGACAGGGGGCTAACTATGGCTACACCTTC.

This clone was recorded only once. The V call is TRBV28, the J call TRBJ2-7, with D perhaps TRBD2 (6 bases). The CDR3 consists of 14 residues. CDR1 and CDR2 (germline): MDHEN, SYDVKM. Trimming stripped 3 bases from V and 3 bases from J, with 12 bases between. DNA for the CDR3: TGTGCCAGCAGTTTCACCCAGGGAGGCTACGAGCAGTACTTC. Protein: CASSFTQGGYEQYF.

This clone was counted at least ten times. Other DNA sequences of this sample code for an identical CDR3. CDR3 region: CASSLGTDTQYF. For the CDR3, the DNA is TGTGCCAGCAGTTTGGGCACAGATACGCAGTATTTT. V usage is TRBV12-3 or TRBV12-4 and J usage is TRBJ2-3; D not resolved. CDR3 size: 12 residues. Trimming removed 3 bases at V and 1 base at J, with 2 bases between.

The rearrangement joins TRBV4-1 to TRBJ1-1; possibly TRBD1 for D (6 bases). Germline lookup yields CDR1 MGHRA and CDR2 YSYEKL. Trimming pared 1 base from V and 1 base from J, leaving 16 bases between. CDR3 length: 17 residues. The CDR3 spells CASSQAVERTANTEAFF. As DNA, the CDR3 is TGCGCCAGCAGCCAAGCTGTCGAGCGGACAGCGAACACTGAAGCTTTCTTT.

The genes are TRBV21-1 and TRBJ1-4. TRBV21-1 is a documented pseudogene. The length of the CDR3 is 10 residues. Here the CDR3 reads CASRNEKLFF. The CDR3 DNA sequence: TGTGCCAGCAGAAACGAAAAACTGTTTTTT.

A single count supports this clone. CDR3 sequence reads: CASSRDPVRREQFF. The CDR3 DNA reads TGTGCCAGCAGCCGGGACCCTGTGAGGCGGGAGCAGTTCTTC. The chain employs TRBV6-5 and TRBJ2-1; D is possibly TRBD1 or TRBD2 (5 bases each). Looked up from germline, CDR1 is MNHEY and CDR2 is SVGAGI. This CDR3 comprises 14 residues. V was shortened by 6 bases and J by 10 bases, with 19 bases between the two germline ends.

The J gene is TRBJ2-7, the V gene TRBV28; no definite D call. The germline V gene encodes CDR1 MDHEN and CDR2 SYDVKM. V lost 5 bases and J 4 bases, leaving 3 bases between the germline ends. The CDR3 is 10 amino acids. The CDR3 sequence: CASSRYEQYF. Written as DNA, the CDR3 is TGTGCCAGCAGTAGGTACGAGCAGTACTTC.

The chain is built from TRBV7-9 and TRBJ1-1; the match to TRBD1 covers 7 bases. Trimming removed 8 bases from V and 4 bases from J; junction bases left unmatched: 7. From germline, CDR1 is SEHNR and CDR2 FQNEAQ (reference sequence). The CDR3 has 13 amino acids. The CDR3, as DNA: TGTGCCAGCGGAACAGGGGCCGGCACTGAAGCTTTCTTT. It specifies CASGTGAGTEAFF.

A few counts support this clone. The rearrangement joins TRBV30 to TRBJ1-2, with 7 nucleotides matching TRBD1. CDR3 length: 12 amino acids. With V trimmed by 4 bases and J by 1 base, 0 bases remained unmatched. Germline V CDR1 and CDR2: GTSNPN, SVGIG (reference sequence). The CDR3 DNA follows: TGTGCCTGGACAGGGGGTAACTATGGCTACACCTTC. This encodes CAWTGGNYGYTF.

The chain has TRBV20-1 and TRBJ1-4; TRBD1 might be the D (5 bases). Germline V gene data show CDR1 as DFQATT and CDR2 as SNEGSKA (reference sequence). V lost 3 bases and J 2 bases, leaving 13 bases between the germline ends. The CDR3 covers 15 residues. The CDR3 sequence is CSASGGGNTNEKLFF. Written as DNA, the CDR3 is TGCAGTGCTAGTGGGGGAGGGAATACTAATGAAAAACTGTTTTTT.

V gene TRBV30 combines with J gene TRBJ1-5; D is unresolved. Trimming left V 8 bases short and J 4 bases short, with 15 bases between. Germline V gene sequence: CDR1 GTSNPN, CDR2 SVGIG (reference sequence). The CDR3 sequence is 13 residues long. The CDR3 region is CAVGRGGNQPQHF. DNA of the CDR3: TGTGCCGTTGGGCGAGGAGGAAATCAGCCCCAGCATTTT.

For the CDR3, the DNA is TGTGCCAGCAGCGCCGGGGCCTCGGATGAGCAGTTCTTC. Residues: CASSAGASDEQFF. The chain uses TRBV6-4 and TRBJ2-1; D might be TRBD1 or TRBD2, each matching 5 bases. Per germline, CDR1 MRHNA and CDR2 SNTAGT. Deletions cut 6 bases from V and 8 bases from J, with 14 bases between. The CDR3 runs 13 residues.

The chain carries TRBV3-1 (or the pseudogene TRBV3-2) and TRBJ2-5; D possibly uses TRBD1 or TRBD2 (6 bases each). Trimming left V 8 bases short and J 3 bases short, with 16 bases between. The CDR3 loop spans 14 amino acids. Germline CDR1 LGHDT, CDR2 YNNKEL (reference sequence). CDR3 protein: CASAPKGGEETQYF. The CDR3, as DNA: TGTGCCAGCGCCCCTAAGGGGGGCGAAGAGACCCAGTACTTC.

The rearrangement links TRBV28 to TRBJ1-1; the D gene is possibly TRBD1 (6 bases). Trimming took off 3 bases at V and 3 bases at J, with 17 bases between the two ends. This CDR3 has 16 residues. CDR1 is MDHEN, CDR2 SYDVKM, per germline. CDR3 amino acids: CASSFNREGADTEAFF. CDR3 nucleotide sequence: TGTGCCAGCAGTTTCAACAGGGAAGGTGCGGACACTGAAGCTTTCTTT.

DNA for the CDR3: TGTGCCAGCAGTTATAACCCCAGGTACGAGCAGTACTTC. Translated: CASSYNPRYEQYF. This chain uses TRBV6-2 or TRBV6-3 with TRBJ2-7; D is unresolved. The CDR3 sequence is 13 residues long. CDR1 and CDR2 (germline): MNHEY, SVGEGT. Trimming left V 3 bases short and J 4 bases short, with 10 bases between.

This clone was found many times. V usage is TRBV6-5 and J usage is TRBJ1-6, with D unresolved. Trimming took off 4 bases at V and 8 bases at J, with 15 bases between the two ends. The germline V gene encodes CDR1 MNHEY and CDR2 SVGAGI. This CDR3 spans 15 amino acids. The CDR3, as DNA: TGTGCCAGCAGTTTGTGGCTGAGTGTGGATTCACCCCTCCACTTT. Amino acid sequence: CASSLWLSVDSPLHF.

The rearrangement joins TRBV4-1 to TRBJ2-1; D not certain. CDR1 and CDR2 (germline): MGHRA, YSYEKL. The CDR3 covers 16 residues. The V end was cut by 0 bases, the J end by 7 bases, with 16 bases between. The CDR3 region has the DNA TGCGCCAGCAGCCAAGAAGCTAGTCTCTTGGATAATGAGCAGTTCTTC. This codes for CASSQEASLLDNEQFF.

The rearrangement joins TRBV29-1 to TRBJ1-5, with 7 positions matching TRBD1. Germline lookup yields CDR1 SQVTM and CDR2 ANQGSEA. There are 14 residues in the CDR3. With V trimmed by 3 bases and J by 2 bases, 4 bases remained unmatched. The CDR3 here is CSVEQGDGNQPQHF. CDR3 nucleotides: TGCAGCGTTGAGCAGGGGGACGGCAATCAGCCCCAGCATTTT.

The V gene is TRBV10-3, the J gene TRBJ1-5, with a possible D match to TRBD1 (6 bases). V lost 10 bases and J lost 3, with 16 bases in between. The CDR3 totals 14 residues. Germline CDR1 and CDR2: ENHRY and SYGVKD. The CDR3 region is CATRDTGNNQPQHF. The CDR3 DNA is TGTGCCACCAGAGATACAGGGAACAATCAGCCCCAGCATTTT.

The chain carries TRBV5-1 and TRBJ1-4; D may be TRBD1 (5 bases). V was trimmed by 0 bases and J by 6 bases, leaving 9 bases between them. CDR1 SGHRS and CDR2 YFSETQ come from the germline V gene. The length of the CDR3 is 14 residues. The DNA of the CDR3 is TGCGCCAGCAGCTTGGGGGGCGCGGATGAAAAACTGTTTTTT. Translated, it gives CASSLGGADEKLFF.

The chain employs TRBV5-6 and TRBJ1-5; unclear D gene. This CDR3 comprises 14 residues. Trimming took 1 base from V and 0 from J, leaving 5 bases between them. CDR1 is SGHDT and CDR2 is YYEEEE in the germline V gene. This CDR3 is CASSLRDSNQPQHF. CDR3 sequence (DNA): TGTGCCAGCAGCTTGAGAGATAGCAATCAGCCCCAGCATTTT.

The count of this clone is one. The CDR3 loop reads CASSQDLGDRGSYQETQYF. The CDR3 DNA sequence: TGTGCCAGCAGCCAAGATCTAGGGGACAGGGGTTCGTACCAAGAGACCCAGTACTTC. V usage is TRBV3-1 (or the pseudogene TRBV3-2) and J usage is TRBJ2-5, with TRBD1 identical over 10 bases. Germline V gives CDR1 LGHDT, CDR2 YNNKEL (reference sequence). J was trimmed by 0 bases and V by 0 bases; bases with no gene match: 10. This CDR3 comprises 19 residues.

The V call is TRBV19, the J call TRBJ2-2; D might be TRBD2 (6 bases). V lost 5 bases and J 5 bases, leaving 9 bases between the germline ends. The CDR3 runs 13 residues. Germline V gene lookup returns CDR1 LNHDA and CDR2 SQIVND (reference sequence). CDR3 sequence reads: CASSQGGTGELFF. CDR3 DNA: TGTGCCAGTAGTCAGGGAGGAACCGGGGAGCTGTTTTTT.

The J gene is TRBJ2-1, the V gene TRBV10-2, with TRBD2 matching over 15 bases. The CDR3 covers 17 residues. With V trimmed by 10 bases and J by 5 bases, 12 bases remained unmatched. The V gene's germline CDR1 is WSHSY and CDR2 SAAADI. In DNA, the CDR3 is TGCGCCACCCTCGGACTAGCGGGAGGGTCAAGTAACAATGAGCAGTTCTTC. Amino acids: CATLGLAGGSSNNEQFF.

The chain recombines TRBV3-1 (or the pseudogene TRBV3-2) with TRBJ2-1; D perhaps matches TRBD2 (5 bases). Germline CDR1 reads LGHDT; CDR2 reads YNNKEL (reference sequence). The CDR3 is 14 amino acids. V shed 0 bases and J shed 7 bases, with 10 bases lying between them. The CDR3 bases are TGTGCCAGCAGCCAAGATAGGAGGATGAATGAGCAGTTCTTC. It yields the protein CASSQDRRMNEQFF.